Presented here are 26 T cell receptor beta chains from one specimen sequenced in a study of response to subunit inactivated influenza vaccine. From the RT-PCR reads, TCRdb called clonotypes with MiXCR, one entry per CDR3 protein. The table records more than 400,000 distinct CDR3 sequences, approximately 10% of them present only once. Source: PBMCs from blood, taken more than 35 days after vaccination. The receptor source for this set is a man between 50 and 59 years old who received an inactivated influenza vaccine.

Only a few counts were recorded for this clonotype. The genes are TRBV11-1 and TRBJ2-1; TRBD2 matches 10 bases. Germline V lookup: CDR1 SGHAT, CDR2 FQDESV (reference sequence). The J segment lost 0 bases and the V segment lost 9 bases, leaving 11 bases of the junction unmatched. There are 17 residues in the CDR3. The CDR3: CASGASGRAASYNEQFF. The CDR3 nucleotides are TGTGCCAGTGGGGCAAGCGGGAGGGCGGCCTCCTACAATGAGCAGTTCTTC.

The chain couples TRBV5-6 to TRBJ1-1; 10 bases agree with TRBD1. The CDR3 extends over 15 amino acids. The V gene end was trimmed by 0 bases and the J gene end by 6 bases; junction bases not matched to a gene: 5. Per germline, CDR1 SGHDT and CDR2 YYEEEE. The DNA of the CDR3 is TGTGCCAGCAGCTTGGTAGGGACAGGGGTATCTGAAGCTTTCTTT. Protein: CASSLVGTGVSEAFF.

This clonotype was seen a few times. The V and J genes are TRBV5-1 and TRBJ2-7; D call uncertain. V shed 0 bases and J shed 3 bases, with 10 bases lying between them. The CDR3 has 14 residues. Germline CDR1 and CDR2: SGHRS and YFSETQ. The CDR3: CASSLAGLDYEQYF. The CDR3, as DNA: TGCGCCAGCAGCTTGGCCGGGCTGGACTACGAGCAGTACTTC.

This clonotype was detected only a few times. The chain uses TRBV5-6 and TRBJ2-7; TRBD1 is a possible D gene (7 bases). The CDR3 extends over 14 amino acids. Germline CDR1 and CDR2: SGHDT and YYEEEE. V was clipped by 4 bases and J by 6 bases, with 17 bases between them. The CDR3: CASSIDRAGGEQYF. The CDR3 region has the DNA TGTGCCAGCAGCATTGACAGGGCCGGGGGCGAGCAGTACTTC.

This clonotype was seen more than once but under ten times. The chain employs TRBV9 and TRBJ2-1; no clear D. CDR1 is SGDLS and CDR2 is YYNGEE in the germline V gene. The CDR3 has 13 residues. Trimming shortened V by 2 bases and J by 5 bases, and 8 bases separated the two germline ends. The CDR3 nucleotides read TGTGCCAGCAGCGTCACGGTGAACAATGAGCAGTTCTTC. It yields the protein CASSVTVNNEQFF.

The gene calls are TRBV7-2 and TRBJ2-7, with 8 bases fitting TRBD1. CDR1 is SGHTA, CDR2 FQGNSA, per germline. J lost 7 bases, V lost 5 bases, and 13 bases had no gene match. The CDR3 has 15 residues. The CDR3 DNA reads TGTGCCAGCAGCCCGTCATACAGGGGGATATATGAGCAGTACTTC. Translated, it gives CASSPSYRGIYEQYF.

The chain recombines TRBV19 with TRBJ1-1; possible D gene TRBD1, 5 bases. The CDR3 consists of 16 residues. From germline, CDR1 is LNHDA and CDR2 SQIVND (reference sequence). Trimming took 4 bases from V and 1 from J, leaving 16 bases between them. Here the CDR3 reads CASSTTMGDPNTEAFF. The CDR3 DNA sequence: TGTGCCAGTAGTACCACCATGGGGGACCCGAACACTGAAGCTTTCTTT.

This clonotype was found a few times. The V call is TRBV5-1, the J call TRBJ2-3; D call uncertain. CDR1 is SGHRS and CDR2 is YFSETQ in the germline V gene. With 4 bases removed from V and 5 bases from J, the gap between germline ends came to 5 bases. The CDR3 extends over 11 amino acids. Written as DNA, the CDR3 is TGCGCCAGCAGCATAAAAGATACGCAGTATTTT. Translating gives CASSIKDTQYF.

This clonotype was picked up many times. The rearrangement joins TRBV12-3 or TRBV12-4 to TRBJ2-1; unclear D gene. V lost 1 base to trimming and J lost 3 bases, with 13 bases between them. The CDR3 contains 16 residues. CDR3: CASSLGLVALYNEQFF. In DNA, the CDR3 is TGTGCCAGCAGTTTAGGGCTAGTGGCGCTCTACAATGAGCAGTTCTTC.

This clonotype was seen more than once but under ten times. This chain links TRBV5-1 with TRBJ2-3; 11 nucleotides align to TRBD2. The length of the CDR3 is 16 residues. V shed 1 base, J shed 3 bases, and the junction held 4 bases outside the gene matches. Per germline, CDR1 SGHRS and CDR2 YFSETQ. The CDR3 reads CASSLPSGGITDTQYF. The CDR3 DNA is TGCGCCAGCAGCTTGCCTAGCGGGGGGATAACAGATACGCAGTATTTT.

There are many counts of this clonotype. This CDR3 is CASSPPGTQNYEQYF. For the CDR3, the DNA is TGTGCCAGCAGCCCACCGGGGACACAGAACTACGAGCAGTACTTC. This sequence joins TRBV7-9 and TRBJ2-7, with D perhaps TRBD1 (6 bases). The germline gives CDR1 SEHNR, CDR2 FQNEAQ (reference sequence). Between the trimmed V and J ends, which lost 5 bases and 3 bases, there was a span of 17 bases. The CDR3 extends over 15 amino acids.

This clonotype showed up just a few times. This chain links TRBV10-3 with TRBJ2-7; 10 positions agree with TRBD2. This CDR3 contains 14 residues. Germline loops: CDR1 ENHRY, CDR2 SYGVKD. After removal of 6 bases from V and 7 bases from J, the junction contained 9 bases not matched to a gene. CDR3 sequence reads: CAIRSGREREEQYF. The DNA for the CDR3 is TGTGCCATCAGGAGCGGGAGGGAGCGGGAAGAGCAGTACTTC.

The rearrangement links TRBV11-2 to TRBJ1-6, with D unresolved. The V gene's germline CDR1 is SGHAT and CDR2 FQNNGV. This CDR3 comprises 14 residues. The ends were cut back, 5 bases at V and 5 bases at J, with 10 bases in the middle. Here the CDR3 reads CASSLRENNSPLHF. DNA for the CDR3: TGTGCCAGCAGCCTCCGGGAGAATAATTCACCCCTCCACTTT.

The genes are TRBV10-2 and TRBJ2-1; TRBD2 aligns across 7 bases. Germline lookup yields CDR1 WSHSY and CDR2 SAAADI. V was pared by 4 bases and J by 5 bases, with 5 bases of the junction left unmatched. CDR3 length equals 14 residues. Written as DNA, the CDR3 is TGCGCCAGCAGTGCGGGAGGTGGGAACAATGAGCAGTTCTTC. Its protein product is CASSAGGGNNEQFF.

This clonotype was observed at least ten times. The V call is TRBV29-1, the J call TRBJ2-3; D not certain. Per germline, CDR1 SQVTM and CDR2 ANQGSEA. V lost 3 bases and J lost 0, with 7 bases in between. The CDR3 has 13 amino acids. The DNA of the CDR3 is TGCAGCGTTGAGACCGGGAGCACAGATACGCAGTATTTT. It is translated as CSVETGSTDTQYF.

A remark on this clonotype: A read error is possible here, since a much larger clone lies one base away. CDR3 DNA sequence: TGTGCCAGCAGCCAACGGGGACAGACCTACGAGCAGTACTTC. Translated: CASSQRGQTYEQYF. The chain employs TRBV14 and TRBJ2-7; 7 bases align to TRBD1. Germline CDR1 SGHDN, CDR2 FVKESK. The CDR3 is 14 residues long. Trimming at V came to 2 bases and at J to 2 bases, leaving 3 bases not matched to a gene.

This clonotype showed up just a few times. V usage is TRBV10-3 and J usage is TRBJ2-1; the match to TRBD2 covers 13 bases. Losses at the gene ends were 6 bases for V and 6 bases for J; bases not matched to a gene: 26. CDR1 is ENHRY and CDR2 is SYGVKD in the germline V gene. The length of the CDR3 is 22 residues. The DNA for the CDR3 is TGTGCCATCAGAAAAACAGGGGGGGTCGGACTAGCGGGAGACCCGTCGGCCAATGAGCAGTTCTTC. It encodes CAIRKTGGVGLAGDPSANEQFF.

This clonotype has just a few counts. This chain connects TRBV7-2 to TRBJ2-3, with TRBD2 matching over 7 bases. The V gene's germline CDR1 is SGHTA and CDR2 FQGNSA. Trimming cost V 3 bases and J 6 bases; bases outside gene matches: 6. This CDR3 contains 14 residues. The CDR3 DNA reads TGTGCCAGCAGCTTCGGGGGGTTGGTGGATACGCAGTATTTT. Amino acids: CASSFGGLVDTQYF.

This clonotype was seen ten or more times. The chain employs TRBV7-9 and TRBJ2-2, with 11 nucleotides matching TRBD1. CDR1 and CDR2 from the germline V gene are SEHNR and FQNEAQ (reference sequence). V trimming: 5 bases; J trimming: 5 bases; junction bases outside the gene matches: 7. This CDR3 has 16 residues. CDR3: CASSPRDRGNTGELFF. The CDR3 DNA sequence: TGTGCCAGCAGCCCCCGGGACAGGGGGAATACCGGGGAGCTGTTTTTT.

This clonotype was seen only a few times. The V gene is TRBV27, the J gene TRBJ2-6; the match to TRBD1 covers 12 bases. This CDR3 region has 20 residues. Germline V lookup: CDR1 MNHEY, CDR2 SMNVEV (reference sequence). With V trimmed by 6 bases and J by 2 bases, 14 bases remained unmatched. The CDR3 region is CASRIGRDRGRNAGANVLTF. DNA for the CDR3: TGTGCCAGCAGAATAGGCCGGGACAGGGGGCGAAATGCTGGGGCCAACGTCCTGACTTTC. Together with reference TRBV27 and TRBJ2-6, the CDR3 gives the full variable domain: EAQVTQNPRYLITVTGKKLTVTCSQNMNHEYMSWYRQDPGLGLRQIYYSMNVEVTDKGDVPEGYKVSRKEKRNFPLILESPSPNQTSLYFCASRIGRDRGRNAGANVLTFGAGSRLTVL.

This clonotype has just a few counts. J is TRBJ2-1 and V is TRBV2, with a tentative D call TRBD2 (5 bases). V was shortened by 6 bases and J by 9 bases, with 15 bases between the two germline ends. Germline CDR1 SNHLY, CDR2 FYNNEI. This CDR3 is built from 13 residues. This CDR3 reads CASRGFTSGEQFF. CDR3 sequence (DNA): TGTGCCAGCAGGGGCTTCACTAGTGGTGAGCAGTTCTTC.

For the CDR3, the DNA is TGCGCCAGCAGCCATGGGACTAGCGGAATAGAGACCCAGTACTTC. Amino acid sequence: CASSHGTSGIETQYF. The chain joins TRBV5-1 to TRBJ2-5, with 11 bases that match TRBD2. The CDR3 extends over 15 amino acids. V lost 4 bases and J lost 4; bases outside the gene matches: 6. From germline, CDR1 is SGHRS and CDR2 YFSETQ.

The chain carries TRBV6-5 and TRBJ1-1, with D possibly being TRBD1 (5 bases). V was shortened by 2 bases and J by 4 bases, with 11 bases between the two germline ends. The CDR3 length is 14 residues. CDR1 is MNHEY, CDR2 SVGAGI, per germline. CDR3 sequence reads: CASSYRQGSTEAFF. The CDR3 bases are TGTGCCAGCAGTTACCGGCAGGGTAGCACTGAAGCTTTCTTT.

The rearrangement uses TRBV15 and TRBJ2-3; maybe TRBD1 (5 bases). Germline-derived CDR1 and CDR2 are LNHNV and YYDKDF (reference sequence). This CDR3 is 14 amino acids long. V dropped 6 bases and J dropped 0 bases, with 10 bases sitting between them. The CDR3 loop reads CATRGEASTDTQYF. CDR3 nucleotide sequence: TGTGCCACCAGAGGGGAAGCTAGCACAGATACGCAGTATTTT.

There are many counts of this clonotype. The J gene is TRBJ2-2, the V gene TRBV29-1; TRBD1 or TRBD2 may be the D gene (5 bases each). The CDR3 spans 13 residues. Trimming stripped 4 bases from V and 6 bases from J, with 12 bases between. Germline V gene data show CDR1 as SQVTM and CDR2 as ANQGSEA. CDR3 in amino acids: CSVAWQGAGELFF. The CDR3 DNA sequence: TGCAGCGTTGCATGGCAGGGAGCCGGGGAGCTGTTTTTT.

This clonotype was seen a few times. The chain has TRBV15 and TRBJ2-5; 8 bases match TRBD1. J gave up 5 bases and V 3 bases, and 5 bases lay outside the gene matches. Germline lookup yields CDR1 LNHNV and CDR2 YYDKDF (reference sequence). The CDR3 spans 14 residues. The CDR3 sequence: CATSSDRGQETQYF. In DNA form, the CDR3 reads TGTGCCACCAGCAGCGACAGGGGTCAGGAGACCCAGTACTTC.